The present T cell receptor (beta chain) was sequenced within a study of long-term antiretroviral therapy in people with HIV. The assay, immunoSEQ v3.0, was run at survey level. Using immunoSEQ multiplex PCR, the repertoire was profiled, and TCRdb retains in-frame clones only, with some absent. This repertoire shows around 20,000 clones, around 81% found once; its top ten account for 14%. The CDR3 is 15 residues long. V lost 0 bases to trimming and J lost 3 bases, with 9 bases between them. In germline, CDR1 is SGDLS, CDR2 YYNGEE. Sequenced here: unsorted PBMCs, sampled 2.9 years after starting antiretroviral therapy. The receptor was derived from a woman aged 25-40 years with HIV. This chain joins TRBV9 and TRBJ1-4; tentative D call: TRBD1 (5 bases). CDR3 nucleotide sequence: TGTGCCAGCAGCGTAGCTCAGGGACCTAATGAAAAACTGTTTTTT. Protein sequence: CASSVAQGPNEKLFF.